The T cell receptor beta chain described here comes from a study of shared clonotypes between healthy human individuals. Overall study results and limits: Generation probability values for non-shared clonotypes were lower than those for clonotypes shared by all four donors. Sampling covered nothing but blood. Tissue TCR repertoires likely differ from those found in blood.

Using immunoSEQ multiplex PCR, the repertoire was profiled, and TCRdb retains in-frame clones only, with some absent. Of over 850,000 clones in the sample, around 78% were seen once. With V trimmed by 3 bases and J by 9 bases, 10 bases remained unmatched. The V gene's germline CDR1 is SGHAT and CDR2 FQNNGV. The CDR3 totals 16 residues. CD4+ cells yielded CD45RA+ naive and CD45RA-negative memory subsets. In regard to this clone: Antigen specificity is unknown.

The sequencing sample was made of memory CD4+ T cells from PBMCs. The subset: CD45RA-negative fraction. The origin of this receptor is a man younger than 30 in good health. Some clones in this sample may be carry-over from other donors' samples. J is TRBJ2-1 and V is TRBV11-2; 11 positions agree with TRBD2. Here the CDR3 DNA reads TGTGCCAGCAGCTTTCGTAATAGCGGGAGGGATGGTGAGCAGTTCTTC. Its protein product is CASSFRNSGRDGEQFF.